The clone carrying this TCR beta chain was detected a few times. Its target is unknown. This specimen belongs to a study of T cell repertoires in cytomegalovirus infection. Study-wide background: Recently described HLA-C-restricted plus well-studied HLA-B-restricted CMV epitopes were used.

Using its own MiXCR run on the reads, TCRdb lists one record per CDR3 protein. The sample contains some 920,000 distinct CDR3 sequences, less than 35% of which appear only once. The germline V and J ends were trimmed by 6 bases and 0 bases, with 9 bases remaining between them. The CDR3 sequence is 14 residues long. Germline V gene sequence: CDR1 SNHLY, CDR2 FYNNEI. The TCR was taken from a human donor in good health (CMV status not recorded). Some clones in this sample may be carry-over from other donors' samples. This material consisted of cultured CD8+ T cells from PBMCs, taken from culture after CMV antigen stimulation. The chain carries TRBV2 and TRBJ1-3; D is unclear. Here the CDR3 reads CASRGSSSGNTIYF. DNA of the CDR3: TGTGCCAGCAGGGGGAGTTCCTCTGGAAACACCATATATTTT.